This T cell receptor (beta chain) stems from a study of lymphopenia after photon versus proton radiotherapy. Overall study results and limits: A bigger post-nadir fall in TCR diversity correlated inversely with survival time in deceased patients. After lymphocyte nadir, photon-treated repertoires showed oligoclonal expansion, especially CD8+ Temra. Relative stability marked proton patients; photon patients lost diversity and naive cells.

The CDR3 runs to 11 residues. Germline CDR1 and CDR2: GTSNPN and SVGIG (reference sequence). V lost 2 bases and J 8 bases, leaving 9 bases between the germline ends. TCRdb's copy holds only in-frame clones and misses some; the assay was immunoSEQ multiplex PCR. The sample shows tens of thousands of clones, roughly 90% of them seen only once. Notes on this clone: Antigen specificity is unknown.

The sequence derives from a woman in her thirties or forties with cholangiocarcinoma. Sequences were derived from peripheral blood, sampled from a patient treated with photon-based radiotherapy. The gene calls are TRBV30 and TRBJ1-2, with D uncertain. CDR3 sequence: CAWSFTGGYTF. In nucleotides, the CDR3 is TGTGCCTGGAGTTTCACGGGAGGCTACACCTTC.